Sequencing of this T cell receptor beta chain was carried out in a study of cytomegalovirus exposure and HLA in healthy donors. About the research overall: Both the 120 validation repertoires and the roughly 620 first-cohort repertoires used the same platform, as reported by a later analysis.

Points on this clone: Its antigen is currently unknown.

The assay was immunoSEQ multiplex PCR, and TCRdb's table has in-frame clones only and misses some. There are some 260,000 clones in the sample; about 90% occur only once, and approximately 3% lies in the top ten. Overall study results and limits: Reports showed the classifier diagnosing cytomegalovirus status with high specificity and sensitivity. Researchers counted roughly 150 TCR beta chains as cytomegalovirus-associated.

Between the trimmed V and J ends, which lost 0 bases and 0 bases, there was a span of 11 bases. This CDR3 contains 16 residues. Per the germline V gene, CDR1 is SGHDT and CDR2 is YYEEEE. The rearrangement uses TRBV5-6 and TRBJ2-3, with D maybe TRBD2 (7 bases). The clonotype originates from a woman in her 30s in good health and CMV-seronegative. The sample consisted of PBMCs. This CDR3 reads CASSLVRGASTDTQYF. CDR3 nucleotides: TGTGCCAGCAGCTTGGTTCGGGGGGCGAGCACAGATACGCAGTATTTT.